This TCR beta chain was sequenced in a study of blood T cell repertoires in COVID-19. Study background: The United States, Italy and Spain were the sources of the acute and convalescent COVID-19 samples.

Germline CDR1 is SNHLY and CDR2 is FYNNEI. Trimming pared 2 bases from V and 4 bases from J, leaving 14 bases between. This CDR3 has 15 amino acids. Clones were sequenced by immunoSEQ multiplex PCR, and TCRdb holds only the in-frame ones, with some missing. The sample carries over 140,000 clones, over 75% recorded once. Study members were between roughly 18 and 89 years old and lived in over 20 US regions. Participants' reported clinical history set cohort assignment. The recovered donors of Cohort 3 showed two negative PCRs, clearance, or symptom resolution. The TCR sequence derives from a woman aged 45-65 years who had recovered from COVID-19. Source material: PBMCs or T cells enriched from blood (not recorded which). V is TRBV2 and J is TRBJ2-5; tentatively, D is TRBD1 (7 bases). CDR3 DNA: TGTGCCAGCAGTGAATTGGAGGGGGCTAGAGAGACCCAGTACTTC. Translated: CASSELEGARETQYF.